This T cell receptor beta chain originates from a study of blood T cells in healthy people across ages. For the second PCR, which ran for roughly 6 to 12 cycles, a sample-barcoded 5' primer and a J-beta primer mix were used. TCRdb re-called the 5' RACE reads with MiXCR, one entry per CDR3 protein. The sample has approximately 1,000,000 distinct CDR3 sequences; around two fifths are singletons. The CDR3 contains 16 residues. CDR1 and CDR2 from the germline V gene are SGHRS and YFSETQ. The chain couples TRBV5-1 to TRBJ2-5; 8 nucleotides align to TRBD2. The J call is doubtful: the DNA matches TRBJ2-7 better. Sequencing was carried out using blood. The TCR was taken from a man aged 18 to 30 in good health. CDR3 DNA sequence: TGCGCCAGCAGCTACCCGGCGGGGGGCCTGTCCAACGAGCAGTACTTC. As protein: CASSYPAGGLSNEQYF.